The next 26 T cell receptor beta chains were all read from a single sample in a study of OX40 agonist ivuxolimab in advanced cancers. Measured with immunoSEQ multiplex PCR; TCRdb has only the in-frame clones, and not every one. This sample has tens of thousands of clones; 93% occur once, and the top ten carry less than 8%. This specimen consisted of CD4+ or CD8+ T cells sorted from blood, obtained in a trial of the OX40 agonist ivuxolimab. The receptors here all came from an adult with an advanced solid tumor such as melanoma, head and neck, liver or kidney cancer.

In its sample, this clone was seen once. This rearrangement joins TRBV9 to TRBJ2-7; TRBD2 might be the D (6 bases). In germline, CDR1 is SGDLS, CDR2 YYNGEE. The CDR3 has 15 residues. V was trimmed by 1 base and J by 0 bases, leaving 11 bases between them. The chain's CDR3 is CASSVSGRTSYEQYF. DNA for the CDR3: TGTGCCAGCAGCGTAAGCGGGCGAACCTCCTACGAGCAGTACTTC.

V usage is TRBV4-1 and J usage is TRBJ2-7, with D hard to call. The CDR3 consists of 13 residues. V lost 2 bases to trimming and J lost 7 bases, with 12 bases between them. Germline CDR1 and CDR2: MGHRA and YSYEKL. CDR3 loop: CASSQQAPSEQYF. The CDR3 DNA follows: TGCGCCAGCAGCCAACAAGCACCCTCTGAGCAGTACTTC.

The V gene is TRBV4-3, the J gene TRBJ2-7; D may correspond to TRBD1 or TRBD2 (5 bases each). V was cut by 5 bases and J by 0 bases, with 8 bases left in between. There are 13 residues in the CDR3. In germline, CDR1 is LGHNA, CDR2 YSLEER. CDR3 bases: TGCGCCAGCAGCGGGACGGTCTCCTACGAGCAGTACTTC. This translates into CASSGTVSYEQYF.

The rearrangement joins TRBV11-2 to TRBJ1-2, with TRBD1 as a possible D gene (5 bases). The V end was cut by 4 bases, the J end by 0 bases, with 15 bases between. CDR3 length equals 16 residues. The germline V gene has CDR1 SGHAT and CDR2 FQNNGV. The CDR3 sequence is CASSSRDLTTNYGYTF. As DNA, the CDR3 is TGTGCCAGCAGCTCTAGGGACCTAACAACTAACTATGGCTACACCTTC.

The rearrangement links TRBV4-1 to TRBJ2-7; TRBD1 might be the D (6 bases). CDR1 and CDR2 from the germline V gene are MGHRA and YSYEKL. The CDR3 runs to 14 residues. Trimming cost V 4 bases and J 3 bases, with 13 bases left between them. The CDR3 DNA reads as TGCGCCAGCAGCCCCCTCGGACAGAACTACGAGCAGTACTTC. Protein: CASSPLGQNYEQYF.

Only one count was recorded for this clone. The rearrangement links TRBV5-4 to TRBJ2-7; 7 nucleotides align to TRBD2. V was pared by 4 bases and J by 5 bases, with 21 bases of the junction left unmatched. Germline loops: CDR1 SGHNT, CDR2 YYREEE (reference sequence). The CDR3 sequence is 18 residues long. CDR3 loop: CASSLRRNTWARGDEQYF. CDR3 nucleotide sequence: TGTGCCAGCAGCCTCCGCCGGAACACCTGGGCCCGGGGGGACGAGCAGTACTTC. Complete variable domain (other parts from reference TRBV5-4 and TRBJ2-7): ETGVTQSPTHLIKTRGQQVTLRCSSQSGHNTVSWYQQALGQGPQFIFQYYREEENGRGNFPPRFSGLQFPNYSSELNVNALELDDSALYLCASSLRRNTWARGDEQYFGPGTRLTVT.

CDR3 protein: CAISEGQHNEQFF. CDR3 sequence (DNA): TGTGCCATCAGTGAGGGGCAGCACAATGAGCAGTTCTTC. The rearrangement uses TRBV10-3 and TRBJ2-1; D remains ambiguous. There are 13 residues in the CDR3. The germline V and J ends were trimmed by 2 bases and 5 bases, with 7 bases remaining between them. Germline loops: CDR1 ENHRY, CDR2 SYGVKD.

The rearrangement links TRBV5-6 to TRBJ2-7, with D hard to call. Deletions cut 2 bases from V and 0 bases from J, with 3 bases between. Germline CDR1 is SGHDT and CDR2 is YYEEEE. This CDR3 has 12 amino acids. As DNA, the CDR3 is TGTGCCAGCAGCTTCAGCTCCTACGAGCAGTACTTC. Translation: CASSFSSYEQYF.

The J gene is TRBJ1-3, the V gene TRBV15, with 10 bases that match TRBD1. Losses at the gene ends were 6 bases for V and 4 bases for J; bases not matched to a gene: 6. Germline V lookup: CDR1 LNHNV, CDR2 YYDKDF (reference sequence). The length of the CDR3 is 15 residues. Here the CDR3 DNA reads TGTGCCACCAGGCGGGACAGGGGCTCCGGAAACACCATATATTTT. Protein: CATRRDRGSGNTIYF.

The CDR3 loop is CASREGDTEAFF. As DNA, the CDR3 is TGTGCCAGCAGGGAGGGTGACACTGAAGCTTTCTTT. The V call is TRBV2, the J call TRBJ1-1; D not certain. The ends were cut back, 6 bases at V and 3 bases at J, with 8 bases in the middle. The CDR3 loop spans 12 amino acids. Germline V CDR1 and CDR2: SNHLY, FYNNEI.

The V gene is TRBV29-1, the J gene TRBJ1-1; 8 nucleotides align to TRBD1. The J segment lost 3 bases and the V segment lost 7 bases, leaving 7 bases of the junction unmatched. Germline loops: CDR1 SQVTM, CDR2 ANQGSEA. The CDR3 is made up of 13 amino acids. The CDR3 nucleotides read TGCAGCGCAACAGGGGGATTCGACACTGAAGCTTTCTTT. It translates to CSATGGFDTEAFF.

The V gene is TRBV11-2, the J gene TRBJ2-2, with a weak D call TRBD1 (6 bases). Per the germline V gene, CDR1 is SGHAT and CDR2 is FQNNGV. With 5 bases removed from V and 0 bases from J, the gap between germline ends came to 13 bases. This CDR3 is 16 amino acids long. This chain's CDR3 is CASSTWTDPNTGELFF. DNA of the CDR3: TGTGCCAGCAGCACGTGGACAGATCCGAACACCGGGGAGCTGTTTTTT.

Here the CDR3 reads CASSKTGGGELFF. In DNA form, the CDR3 reads TGTGCCAGCAGCAAGACAGGGGGCGGCGAACTGTTTTTT. V is TRBV9 and J is TRBJ1-4, with 10 bases identical to TRBD1. Trimming cost V 4 bases and J 12 bases; bases outside gene matches: 6. The CDR3 runs 13 residues. CDR1 SGDLS and CDR2 YYNGEE come from the germline V gene. The full variable domain, in which reference TRBV9 and TRBJ1-4 provide the parts outside the CDR3, is DSGVTQTPKHLITATGQRVTLRCSPRSGDLSVYWYQQSLDQGLQFLIQYYNGEERAKGNILERFSAQQFPDLHSELNLSSLELGDSALYFCASSKTGGGELFFGSGTQLSVL.

The chain employs TRBV13 and TRBJ2-7; 7 bases are a match to TRBD1. CDR1 and CDR2 from the germline V gene are PRHDT and FYEKMQ (reference sequence). The CDR3 consists of 14 residues. Unmatched junction bases numbered 2, after V lost 1 base and J lost 2 bases. This CDR3 reads CASSLATGPYEQYF. CDR3 in DNA: TGTGCCAGCAGCTTAGCGACAGGGCCCTACGAGCAGTACTTC.

The CDR3 nucleotides are TGCAGCGTGGATCAGGACAGCCCTTATGGCTACACCTTC. Translating gives CSVDQDSPYGYTF. The genes are TRBV29-1 and TRBJ1-2; maybe TRBD1 (6 bases). Trimming left V 6 bases short and J 5 bases short, with 16 bases between. In germline, CDR1 is SQVTM, CDR2 ANQGSEA. This CDR3 region has 13 residues.

The chain carries TRBV19 and TRBJ1-2; D call uncertain. V lost 7 bases to trimming and J lost 0 bases, with 15 bases between them. The CDR3 has 15 residues. Germline V gene sequence: CDR1 LNHDA, CDR2 SQIVND (reference sequence). CDR3 sequence: CASTDLGDANYGYTF. CDR3 bases: TGTGCCAGTACCGACCTGGGCGATGCTAACTATGGCTACACCTTC.

The chain uses TRBV5-1 and TRBJ1-1; D gene ambiguous. This CDR3 comprises 13 residues. From germline, CDR1 is SGHRS and CDR2 YFSETQ. V was clipped by 0 bases and J by 4 bases, with 7 bases between them. The CDR3 region has the DNA TGCGCCAGCAGCTTGGGGCAGATCACTGAAGCTTTCTTT. Translation gives CASSLGQITEAFF.

The chain combines TRBV6-1 with TRBJ2-7, with D possibly being TRBD1 or TRBD2 (5 bases each). Trimming shortened V by 1 base and J by 3 bases, and 13 bases separated the two germline ends. CDR3 length equals 15 residues. From germline, CDR1 is MNHNS and CDR2 SASEGT. The DNA for the CDR3 is TGTGCCAGCAGTGAAGATCCCAGGGAGAACTACGAGCAGTACTTC. It codes for CASSEDPRENYEQYF.

This chain connects TRBV5-6 to TRBJ1-1; no firm D call. The V gene's germline CDR1 is SGHDT and CDR2 YYEEEE. The CDR3 consists of 15 residues. The V end lost 0 bases, the J end lost 1 base, and 10 bases lay between the germline ends. The CDR3 bases are TGTGCCAGCAGCTTGGCGCCCACTCCGAACACTGAAGCTTTCTTT. It encodes CASSLAPTPNTEAFF.

The rearrangement links TRBV29-1 to TRBJ2-2, with D perhaps matching TRBD2 (8 bases). Per germline, CDR1 SQVTM and CDR2 ANQGSEA. Trimming removed 8 bases at V and 7 bases at J, with 35 bases between. CDR3 length: 19 amino acids. This CDR3 reads CSPNGGGQSSGFGLGELFF. CDR3 in DNA: TGCAGCCCAAACGGGGGGGGACAGAGTTCTGGTTTCGGACTCGGGGAGCTGTTTTTT.

The V and J genes are TRBV28 and TRBJ2-4, with a tentative D call TRBD1 (6 bases). Per germline, CDR1 MDHEN and CDR2 SYDVKM. V lost 6 bases and J lost 0, with 15 bases in between. The CDR3 runs 16 residues. The CDR3 DNA reads as TGTGCCAGCAGCCGGACAGAGACCCTAGCCAAAAACATTCAGTACTTC. This codes for CASSRTETLAKNIQYF.

The chain is built from TRBV15 and TRBJ1-2; TRBD1 might be the D (5 bases). V lost 0 bases, J lost 8 bases, and 16 bases lay in between. This CDR3 comprises 15 residues. The germline CDR1 and CDR2 sequences are LNHNV and YYDKDF (reference sequence). CDR3 amino acids: CATSRDLAGRDGYTF. The CDR3 bases are TGTGCCACCAGCAGAGATCTTGCGGGGAGGGACGGCTACACCTTC.

The J gene is TRBJ2-4, the V gene TRBV13, with 12 nucleotides matching TRBD2. Germline values: CDR1 PRHDT, CDR2 FYEKMQ (reference sequence). V shed 5 bases and J 1 base; nucleotides not matched to a gene: 15. The CDR3 contains 20 residues. The CDR3 nucleotides read TGTGCCAGCAGCCACCGACTCCTAGCGGGAGGGCCTCGGGCCAAAAACATTCAGTACTTC. Translation: CASSHRLLAGGPRAKNIQYF. Using reference TRBV13 and TRBJ2-4 for the parts outside the CDR3, the full variable domain is AAGVIQSPRHLIKEKRETATLKCYPIPRHDTVYWYQQGPGQDPQFLISFYEKMQSDKGSIPDRFSAQQFSDYHSELNMSSLELGDSALYFCASSHRLLAGGPRAKNIQYFGAGTRLSVL.

The chain carries TRBV19 and TRBJ2-5, with 7 nucleotides matching TRBD1. The DNA end is more similar to TRBJ2-7, so the J call may be wrong. CDR3 size: 16 residues. The germline CDR1 and CDR2 sequences are LNHDA and SQIVND (reference sequence). CDR3 amino acids: CASSLNPGQISYEQYF. Written as DNA, the CDR3 is TGTGCCAGTAGTCTCAATCCGGGACAGATCTCCTACGAGCAGTACTTC.

The chain's CDR3 is CASSRLFLETQYF. CDR3 nucleotide sequence: TGTGCCAGCAGCCGCCTCTTTTTGGAGACCCAGTACTTC. The chain has TRBV7-6 and TRBJ2-5; D ambiguous. Germline values: CDR1 SGHVS, CDR2 FNYEAQ. Trimming removed 5 bases from V and 5 bases from J, with 12 bases in between. This CDR3 region has 13 residues.

The V call is TRBV29-1, the J call TRBJ2-1, with D maybe TRBD2 (6 bases). The CDR3 sequence is 13 residues long. Germline V gene lookup returns CDR1 SQVTM and CDR2 ANQGSEA. The V end lost 2 bases, the J end lost 6 bases, and 11 bases lay between the germline ends. CDR3 sequence: CSVETGVGNEQFF. The CDR3 DNA follows: TGCAGCGTTGAAACGGGAGTGGGCAATGAGCAGTTCTTC.